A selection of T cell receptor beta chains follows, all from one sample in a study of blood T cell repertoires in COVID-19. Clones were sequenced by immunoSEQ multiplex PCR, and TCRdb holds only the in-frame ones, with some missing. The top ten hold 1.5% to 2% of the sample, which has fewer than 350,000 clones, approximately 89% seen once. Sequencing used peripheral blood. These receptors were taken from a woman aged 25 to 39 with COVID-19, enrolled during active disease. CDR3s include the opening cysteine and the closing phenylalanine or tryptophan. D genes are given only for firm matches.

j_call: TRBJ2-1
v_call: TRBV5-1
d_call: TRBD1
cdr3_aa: CASSVGQVLDEQFF

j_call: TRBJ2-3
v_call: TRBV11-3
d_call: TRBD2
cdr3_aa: CASSLGVLAGMTDTQYF

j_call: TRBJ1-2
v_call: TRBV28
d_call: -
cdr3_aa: CASSSYSYGYTF

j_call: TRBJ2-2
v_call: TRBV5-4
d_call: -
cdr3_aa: CASSFPLGGVTGELFF

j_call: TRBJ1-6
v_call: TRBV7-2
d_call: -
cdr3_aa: CASSPRRGSPLHF

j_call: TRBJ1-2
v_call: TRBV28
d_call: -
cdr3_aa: CASRQQGDYGYTF

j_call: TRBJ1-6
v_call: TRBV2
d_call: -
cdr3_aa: CASREYGTTNSPLHF

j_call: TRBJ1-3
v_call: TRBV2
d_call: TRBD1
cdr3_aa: CASTADRGGNTIYF

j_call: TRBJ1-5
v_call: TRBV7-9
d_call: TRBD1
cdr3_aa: CASSRDRDQPQHF

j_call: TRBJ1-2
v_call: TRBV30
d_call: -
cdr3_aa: CAWSVGGARPWDYGYTF

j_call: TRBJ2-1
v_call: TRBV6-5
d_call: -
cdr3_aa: CASSPPGGNYNEQFF

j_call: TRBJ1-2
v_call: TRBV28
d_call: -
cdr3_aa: CASSLATAYGYTF

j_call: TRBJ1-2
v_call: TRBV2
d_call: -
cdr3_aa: CASRDRRGYTF

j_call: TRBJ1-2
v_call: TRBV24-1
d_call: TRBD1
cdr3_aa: CATSDSDRGDYGYTF